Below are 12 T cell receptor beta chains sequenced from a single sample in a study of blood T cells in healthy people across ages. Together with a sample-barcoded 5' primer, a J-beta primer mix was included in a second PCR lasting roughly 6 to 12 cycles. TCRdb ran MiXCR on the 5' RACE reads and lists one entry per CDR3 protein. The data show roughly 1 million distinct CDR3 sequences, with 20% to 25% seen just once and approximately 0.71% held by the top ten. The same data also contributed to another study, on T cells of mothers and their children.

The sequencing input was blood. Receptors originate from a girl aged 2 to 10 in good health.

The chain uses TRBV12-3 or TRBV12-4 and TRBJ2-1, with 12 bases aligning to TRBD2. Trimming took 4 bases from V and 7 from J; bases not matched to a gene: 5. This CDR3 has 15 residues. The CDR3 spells CASSSSGGAWNEQFF. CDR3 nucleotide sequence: TGTGCCAGCAGTTCTAGCGGGGGGGCTTGGAATGAGCAGTTCTTC.

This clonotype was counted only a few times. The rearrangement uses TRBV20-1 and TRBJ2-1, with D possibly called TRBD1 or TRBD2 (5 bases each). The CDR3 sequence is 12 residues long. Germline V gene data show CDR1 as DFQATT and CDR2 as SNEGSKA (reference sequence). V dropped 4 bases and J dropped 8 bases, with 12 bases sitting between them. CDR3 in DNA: TGCAGTGCTATACAGGCGGGCGATGAGCAGTTCTTC. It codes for CSAIQAGDEQFF.

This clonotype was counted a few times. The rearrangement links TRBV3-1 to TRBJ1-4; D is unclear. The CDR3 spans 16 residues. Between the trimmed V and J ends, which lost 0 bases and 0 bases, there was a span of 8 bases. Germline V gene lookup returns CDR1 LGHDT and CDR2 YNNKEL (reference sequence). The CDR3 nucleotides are TGTGCCAGCAGCCAAGATAGTTCCACAACTAATGAAAAACTGTTTTTT. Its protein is CASSQDSSTTNEKLFF.

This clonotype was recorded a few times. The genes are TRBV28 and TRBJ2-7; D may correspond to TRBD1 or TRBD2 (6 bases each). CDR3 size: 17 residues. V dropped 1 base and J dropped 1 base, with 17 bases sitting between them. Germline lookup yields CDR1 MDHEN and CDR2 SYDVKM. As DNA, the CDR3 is TGTGCCAGCAGTTTATTTACGGGGGCGGGTGCGTCCTACGAGCAGTACTTC. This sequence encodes CASSLFTGAGASYEQYF.

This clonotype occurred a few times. The CDR3 protein is CASSLSLGGLYGYTF. CDR3 nucleotide sequence: TGTGCCAGCAGCTTATCCCTTGGCGGGCTCTATGGCTACACCTTC. The J gene is TRBJ1-2, the V gene TRBV7-9; D is unresolved. The CDR3 is 15 amino acids. V lost 2 bases and J lost 4, with 14 bases in between. The V gene's germline CDR1 is SEHNR and CDR2 FQNEAQ (reference sequence).

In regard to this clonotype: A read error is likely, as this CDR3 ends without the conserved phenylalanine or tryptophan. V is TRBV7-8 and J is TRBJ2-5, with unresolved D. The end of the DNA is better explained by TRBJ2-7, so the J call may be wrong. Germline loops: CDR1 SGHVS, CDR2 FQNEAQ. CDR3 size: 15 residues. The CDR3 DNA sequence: TGTGCCAGCAGCCTGTCTGGTCCAAGCACCTACGAGCAGTACCTC. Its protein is CASSLSGPSTYEQYL.

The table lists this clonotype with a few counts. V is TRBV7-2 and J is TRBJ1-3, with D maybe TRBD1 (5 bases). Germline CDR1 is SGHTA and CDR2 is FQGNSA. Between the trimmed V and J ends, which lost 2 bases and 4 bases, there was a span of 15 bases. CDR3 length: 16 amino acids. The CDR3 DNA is TGTGCCAGCAGCTTATCGGACACCTCGAGGGGAAACACCATATATTTT. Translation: CASSLSDTSRGNTIYF.

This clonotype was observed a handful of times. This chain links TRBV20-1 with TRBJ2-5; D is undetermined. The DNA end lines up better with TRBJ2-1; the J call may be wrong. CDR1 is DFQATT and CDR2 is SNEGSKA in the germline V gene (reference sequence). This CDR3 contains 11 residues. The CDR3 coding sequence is TGCAGTGCTAGAGAACCCCTTGAGCAGTTCTTC. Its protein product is CSAREPLEQFF.

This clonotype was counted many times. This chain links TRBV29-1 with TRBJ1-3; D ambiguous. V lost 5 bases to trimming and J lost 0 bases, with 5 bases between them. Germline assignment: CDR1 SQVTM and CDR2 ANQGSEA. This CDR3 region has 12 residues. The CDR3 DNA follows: TGCAGCGTTCAACTCTCTGGAAACACCATATATTTT. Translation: CSVQLSGNTIYF. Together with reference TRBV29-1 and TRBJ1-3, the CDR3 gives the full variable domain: SAVISQKPSRDICQRGTSLTIQCQVDSQVTMMFWYRQQPGQSLTLIATANQGSEATYESGFVIDKFPISRPNLTFSTLTVSNMSPEDSSIYLCSVQLSGNTIYFGEGSWLTVV.

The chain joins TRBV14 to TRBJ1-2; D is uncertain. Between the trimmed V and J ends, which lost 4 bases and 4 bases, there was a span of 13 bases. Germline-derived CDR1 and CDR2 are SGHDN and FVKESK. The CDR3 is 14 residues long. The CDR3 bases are TGTGCCAGCAGCCTACCCGGGTCAAGCTATGGCTACACCTTC. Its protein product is CASSLPGSSYGYTF. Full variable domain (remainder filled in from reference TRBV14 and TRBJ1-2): EAGVTQFPSHSVIEKGQTVTLRCDPISGHDNLYWYRRVMGKEIKFLLHFVKESKQDESGMPNNRFLAERTGGTYSTLKVQPAELEDSGVYFCASSLPGSSYGYTFGSGTRLTVV.

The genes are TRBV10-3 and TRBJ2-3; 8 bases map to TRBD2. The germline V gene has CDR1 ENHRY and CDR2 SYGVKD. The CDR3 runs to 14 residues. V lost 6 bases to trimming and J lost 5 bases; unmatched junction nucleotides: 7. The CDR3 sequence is CAISRGGMVDTQYF. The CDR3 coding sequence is TGTGCCATCAGCCGGGGGGGCATGGTAGATACGCAGTATTTT.

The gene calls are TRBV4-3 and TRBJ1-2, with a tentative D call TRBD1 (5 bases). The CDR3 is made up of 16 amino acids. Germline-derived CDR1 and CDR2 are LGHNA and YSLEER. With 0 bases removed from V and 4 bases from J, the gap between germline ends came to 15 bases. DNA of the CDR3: TGCGCCAGCAGCCAAGACACCTCCGGGACCGGCTATGGCTACACCTTC. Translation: CASSQDTSGTGYGYTF.